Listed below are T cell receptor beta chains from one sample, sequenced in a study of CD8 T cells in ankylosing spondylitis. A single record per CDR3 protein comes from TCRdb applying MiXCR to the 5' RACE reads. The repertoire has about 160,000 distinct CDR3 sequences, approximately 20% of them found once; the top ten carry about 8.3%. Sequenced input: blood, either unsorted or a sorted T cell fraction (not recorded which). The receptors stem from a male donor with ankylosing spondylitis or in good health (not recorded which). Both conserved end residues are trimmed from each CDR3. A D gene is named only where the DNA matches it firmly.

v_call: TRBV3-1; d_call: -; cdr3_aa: ASSPGVGDTEAF
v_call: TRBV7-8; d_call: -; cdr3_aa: ASRPESSGQETQY
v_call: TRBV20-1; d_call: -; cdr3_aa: SAGPTDNYGYT
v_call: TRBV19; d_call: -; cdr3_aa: ASSMVQLSTEAF
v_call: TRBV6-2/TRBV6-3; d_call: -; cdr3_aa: ASSYGSIQPQH
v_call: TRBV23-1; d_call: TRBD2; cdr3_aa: ASTPAEIAGYEQY
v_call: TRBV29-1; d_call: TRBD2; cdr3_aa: SVERGLAVNEQF
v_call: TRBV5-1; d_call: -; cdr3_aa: ASSGGFKGEQF
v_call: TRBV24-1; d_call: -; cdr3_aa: ATSDPGVDTDTQY
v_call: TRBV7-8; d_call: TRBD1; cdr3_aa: ASSLELQGRNEKLF
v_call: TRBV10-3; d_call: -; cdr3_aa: ATRTGTSSLAKNIQY
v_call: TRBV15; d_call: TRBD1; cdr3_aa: ATSRDRGVTEAF
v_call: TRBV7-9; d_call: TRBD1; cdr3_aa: ASTAWDRGGNQPQH
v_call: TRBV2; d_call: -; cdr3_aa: ASSADGQETDTQY
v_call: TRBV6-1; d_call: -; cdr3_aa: ASTQTGNSYEQY
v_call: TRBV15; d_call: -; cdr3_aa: ATQGGWEQY
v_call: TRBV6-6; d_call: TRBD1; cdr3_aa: ASRGQANTGELF
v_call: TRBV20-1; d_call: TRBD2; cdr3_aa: SAGLAGGPLDIQY
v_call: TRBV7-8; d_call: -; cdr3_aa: ASSLVAARETQY